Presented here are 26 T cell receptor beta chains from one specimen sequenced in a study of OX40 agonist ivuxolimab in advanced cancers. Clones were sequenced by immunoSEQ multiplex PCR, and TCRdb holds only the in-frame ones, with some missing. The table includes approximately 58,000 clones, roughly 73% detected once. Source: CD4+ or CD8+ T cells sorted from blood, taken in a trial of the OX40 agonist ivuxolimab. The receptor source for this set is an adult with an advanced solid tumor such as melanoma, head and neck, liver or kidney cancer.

CDR3 loop: CASSGGKAKNIQYF. Here the CDR3 DNA reads TGTGCCAGCAGTGGGGGGAAGGCCAAAAACATTCAGTACTTC. The chain carries TRBV2 and TRBJ2-4; possibly TRBD1 or TRBD2 for D (5 bases each). Trimming took off 4 bases at V and 1 base at J, with 8 bases between the two ends. The CDR3 has 14 residues. The V gene's germline CDR1 is SNHLY and CDR2 FYNNEI.

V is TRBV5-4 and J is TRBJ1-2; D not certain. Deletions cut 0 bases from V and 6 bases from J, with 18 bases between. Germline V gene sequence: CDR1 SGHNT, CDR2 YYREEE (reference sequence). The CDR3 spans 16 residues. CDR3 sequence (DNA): TGTGCCAGCAGCTTGGCCGGTGTCAGTGGTCCTAATGGCTACACCTTC. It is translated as CASSLAGVSGPNGYTF. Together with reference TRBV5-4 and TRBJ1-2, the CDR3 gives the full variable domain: ETGVTQSPTHLIKTRGQQVTLRCSSQSGHNTVSWYQQALGQGPQFIFQYYREEENGRGNFPPRFSGLQFPNYSSELNVNALELDDSALYLCASSLAGVSGPNGYTFGSGTRLTVV.

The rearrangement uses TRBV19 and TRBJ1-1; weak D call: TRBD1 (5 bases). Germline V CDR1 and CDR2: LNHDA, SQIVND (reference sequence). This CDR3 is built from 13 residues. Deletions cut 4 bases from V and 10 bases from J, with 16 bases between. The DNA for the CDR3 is TGTGCCAGTAGTACAGGGAACTCGGAATTAGCTTTCTTT. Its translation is CASSTGNSELAFF.

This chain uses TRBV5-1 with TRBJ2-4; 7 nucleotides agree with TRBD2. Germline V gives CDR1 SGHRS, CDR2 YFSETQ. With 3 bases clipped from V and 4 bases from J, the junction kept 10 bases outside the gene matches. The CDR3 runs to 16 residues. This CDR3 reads CASSSGEGHLKNIQYF. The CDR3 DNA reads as TGCGCCAGCAGCTCGGGGGAGGGCCACTTAAAAAACATTCAGTACTTC.

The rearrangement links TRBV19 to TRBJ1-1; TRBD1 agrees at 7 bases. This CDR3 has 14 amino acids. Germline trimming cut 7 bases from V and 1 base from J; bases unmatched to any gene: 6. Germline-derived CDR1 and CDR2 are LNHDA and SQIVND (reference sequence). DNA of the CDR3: TGTGCCAGTATAGGCGACAGGGCGAACACTGAAGCTTTCTTT. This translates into CASIGDRANTEAFF.

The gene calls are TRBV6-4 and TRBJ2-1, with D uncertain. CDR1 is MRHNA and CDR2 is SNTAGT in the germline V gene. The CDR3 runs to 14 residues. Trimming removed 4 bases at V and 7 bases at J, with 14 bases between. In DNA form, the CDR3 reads TGTGCCAGCAGTGCCGACCCCTCATCTAATGAGCAGTTCTTC. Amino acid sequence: CASSADPSSNEQFF.

For the CDR3, the DNA is TGCGCCAGCAGCTTTGGCCAGGGGGCTAACGACGAGCAGTACTTC. This gives the protein CASSFGQGANDEQYF. The V call is TRBV5-1, the J call TRBJ2-7, with 8 nucleotides matching TRBD1. This CDR3 is 15 amino acids long. Germline CDR1 SGHRS, CDR2 YFSETQ. The ends lost 2 bases at V and 5 bases at J; junction bases unmatched: 9. The full variable domain, its missing parts supplied by reference TRBV5-1 and TRBJ2-7, is KAGVTQTPRYLIKTRGQQVTLSCSPISGHRSVSWYQQTPGQGLQFLFEYFSETQRNKGNFPGRFSGRQFSNSRSEMNVSTLELGDSALYLCASSFGQGANDEQYFGPGTRLTVT.

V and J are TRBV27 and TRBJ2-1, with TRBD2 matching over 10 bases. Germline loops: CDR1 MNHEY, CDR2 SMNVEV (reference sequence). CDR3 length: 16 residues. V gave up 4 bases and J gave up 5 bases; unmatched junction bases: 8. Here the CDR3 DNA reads TGTGCCAGCAGTTCCGCGGGTAGCGGGGGGAACAATGAGCAGTTCTTC. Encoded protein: CASSSAGSGGNNEQFF.

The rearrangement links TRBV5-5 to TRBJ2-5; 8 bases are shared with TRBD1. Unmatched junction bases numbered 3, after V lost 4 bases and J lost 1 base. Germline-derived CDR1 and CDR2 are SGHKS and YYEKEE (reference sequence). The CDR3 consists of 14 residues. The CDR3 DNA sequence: TGTGCCAGCAGCCGTGGGACAGGCCAAGAGACCCAGTACTTC. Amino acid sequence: CASSRGTGQETQYF.

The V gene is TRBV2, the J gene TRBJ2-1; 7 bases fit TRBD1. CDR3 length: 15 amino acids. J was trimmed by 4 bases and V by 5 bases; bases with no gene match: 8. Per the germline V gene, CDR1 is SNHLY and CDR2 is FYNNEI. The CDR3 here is CASSSDRAWYNEQFF. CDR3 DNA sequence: TGTGCCAGCAGTTCCGACAGGGCATGGTACAATGAGCAGTTCTTC.

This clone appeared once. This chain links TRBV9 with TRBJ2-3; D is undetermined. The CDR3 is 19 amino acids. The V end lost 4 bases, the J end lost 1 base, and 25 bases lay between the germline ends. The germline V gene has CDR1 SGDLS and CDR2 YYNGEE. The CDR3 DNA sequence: TGTGCCAGCAGCAAAAAGGTTGGGTATTGGTTATCTGGCACAGATACGCAGTATTTT. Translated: CASSKKVGYWLSGTDTQYF. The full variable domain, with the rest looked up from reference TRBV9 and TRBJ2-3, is DSGVTQTPKHLITATGQRVTLRCSPRSGDLSVYWYQQSLDQGLQFLIQYYNGEERAKGNILERFSAQQFPDLHSELNLSSLELGDSALYFCASSKKVGYWLSGTDTQYFGPGTRLTVL.

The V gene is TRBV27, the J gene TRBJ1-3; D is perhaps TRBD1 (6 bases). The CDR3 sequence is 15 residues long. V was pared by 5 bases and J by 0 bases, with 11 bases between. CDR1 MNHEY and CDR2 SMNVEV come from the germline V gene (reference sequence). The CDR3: CASSTTGLSGNTIYF. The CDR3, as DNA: TGTGCCAGCAGTACTACAGGGCTCTCTGGAAACACCATATATTTT.

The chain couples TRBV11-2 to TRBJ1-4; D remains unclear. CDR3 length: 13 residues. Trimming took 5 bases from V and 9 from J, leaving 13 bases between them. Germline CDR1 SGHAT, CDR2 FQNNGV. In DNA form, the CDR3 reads TGTGCCAGCAGCCTGACGGGTTCGAAAAAACTGTTTTTT. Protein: CASSLTGSKKLFF.

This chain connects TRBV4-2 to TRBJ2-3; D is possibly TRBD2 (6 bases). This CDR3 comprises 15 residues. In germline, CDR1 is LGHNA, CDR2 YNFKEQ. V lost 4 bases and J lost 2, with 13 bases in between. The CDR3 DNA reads TGTGCCAGCAGCCTGAGAGGCGGGATCACAGATACGCAGTATTTT. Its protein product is CASSLRGGITDTQYF.

The DNA of the CDR3 is TGTGCCAGCAGCTTAGCTTTGGAAGGCTATGGCTACACCTTC. It encodes CASSLALEGYGYTF. V usage is TRBV7-2 and J usage is TRBJ1-2; no reliable D call. The germline V and J ends were trimmed by 0 bases and 4 bases, with 9 bases remaining between them. The V gene's germline CDR1 is SGHTA and CDR2 FQGNSA. CDR3 length equals 14 residues. Complete variable domain (other parts from reference TRBV7-2 and TRBJ1-2): GAGVSQSPSNKVTEKGKDVELRCDPISGHTALYWYRQSLGQGLEFLIYFQGNSAPDKSGLPSDRFSAERTGGSVSTLTIQRTQQEDSAVYLCASSLALEGYGYTFGSGTRLTVV.

The CDR3: CASHWRNRGDAEAFF. The CDR3 DNA reads TGTGCCAGCCATTGGAGGAACAGGGGTGACGCTGAAGCTTTCTTT. The chain links TRBV28 to TRBJ1-1, with 7 bases identical to TRBD1. The CDR3 loop spans 15 amino acids. Germline CDR1 reads MDHEN; CDR2 reads SYDVKM. V was clipped by 8 bases and J by 6 bases; unmatched bases: 15.

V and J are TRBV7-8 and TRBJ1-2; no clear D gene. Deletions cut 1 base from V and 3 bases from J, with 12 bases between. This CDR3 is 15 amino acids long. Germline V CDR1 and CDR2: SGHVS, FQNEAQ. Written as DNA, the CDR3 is TGTGCCAGCAGCTTAGGGAGGAGGTTTGACTATGGCTACACCTTC. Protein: CASSLGRRFDYGYTF.

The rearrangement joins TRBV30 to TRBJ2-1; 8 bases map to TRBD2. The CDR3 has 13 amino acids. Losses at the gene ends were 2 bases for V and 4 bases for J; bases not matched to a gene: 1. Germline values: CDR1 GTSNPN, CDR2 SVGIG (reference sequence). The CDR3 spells CAWSTSGYNEQFF. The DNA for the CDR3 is TGTGCCTGGAGTACTAGCGGTTACAATGAGCAGTTCTTC.

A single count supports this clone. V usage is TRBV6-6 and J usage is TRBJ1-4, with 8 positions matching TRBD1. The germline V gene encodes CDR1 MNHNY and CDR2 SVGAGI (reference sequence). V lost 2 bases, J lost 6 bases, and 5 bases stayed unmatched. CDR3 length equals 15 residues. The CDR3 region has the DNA TGTGCCAGCAGTTACCGCCCGACAGGGGATGAAAAACTGTTTTTT. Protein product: CASSYRPTGDEKLFF.

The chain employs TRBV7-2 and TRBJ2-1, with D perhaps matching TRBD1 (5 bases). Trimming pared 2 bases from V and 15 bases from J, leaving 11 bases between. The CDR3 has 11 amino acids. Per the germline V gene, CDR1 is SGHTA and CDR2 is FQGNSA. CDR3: CASSLQGRPFF. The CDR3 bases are TGTGCCAGCAGCTTACAGGGTCGCCCGTTCTTC.

The CDR3 bases are TGTGCCAGCTCACCACCCGAGGTTGGACAGCCCCAGCATTTT. This encodes CASSPPEVGQPQHF. The rearrangement joins TRBV18 to TRBJ1-5; D is uncertain. Germline V gene data show CDR1 as KGHSH and CDR2 as LQKENI. V lost 0 bases to trimming and J lost 7 bases, with 10 bases between them. The CDR3 is made up of 14 amino acids.

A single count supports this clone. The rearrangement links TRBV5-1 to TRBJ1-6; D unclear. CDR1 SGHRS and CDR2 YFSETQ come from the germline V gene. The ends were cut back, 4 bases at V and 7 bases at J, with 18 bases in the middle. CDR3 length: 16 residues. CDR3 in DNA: TGCGCCAGCAGCCCGGACGGGAACAGTAGGAATTCACCCCTCCACTTT. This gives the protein CASSPDGNSRNSPLHF.

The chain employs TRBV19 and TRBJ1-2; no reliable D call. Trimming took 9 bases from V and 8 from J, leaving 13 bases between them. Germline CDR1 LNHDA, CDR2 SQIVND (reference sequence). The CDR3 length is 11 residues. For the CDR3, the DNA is TGTGCCAGCTCAAGCGGGCGAGGCTACACCTTC. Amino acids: CASSSGRGYTF.

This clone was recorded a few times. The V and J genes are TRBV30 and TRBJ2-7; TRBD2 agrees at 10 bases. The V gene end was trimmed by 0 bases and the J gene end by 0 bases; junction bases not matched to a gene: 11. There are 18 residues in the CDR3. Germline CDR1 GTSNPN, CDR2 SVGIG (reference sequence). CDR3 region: CAWSVSYRASGSSYEQYF. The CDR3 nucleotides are TGTGCCTGGAGTGTATCGTATAGGGCTAGCGGGAGCTCCTACGAGCAGTACTTC.

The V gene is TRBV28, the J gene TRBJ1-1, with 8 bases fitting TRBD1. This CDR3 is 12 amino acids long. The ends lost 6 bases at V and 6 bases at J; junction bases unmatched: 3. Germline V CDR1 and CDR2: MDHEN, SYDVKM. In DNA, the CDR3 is TGTGCCAGCAGAACGGACAGGGCTGAAGCTTTCTTT. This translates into CASRTDRAEAFF.

CDR3 sequence: CASRYHGLNQETQYF. The CDR3 DNA is TGTGCCAGTAGATATCACGGACTAAATCAAGAGACCCAGTACTTC. The chain combines TRBV19 with TRBJ2-5, with D maybe TRBD2 (6 bases). Germline CDR1 reads LNHDA; CDR2 reads SQIVND (reference sequence). This CDR3 comprises 15 residues. V was shortened by 6 bases and J by 2 bases, with 16 bases between the two germline ends.